These T cell receptor beta chains were read from a single sample in a study of shared clonotypes between healthy human individuals. Repertoires were generated with immunoSEQ multiplex PCR, while TCRdb's copy carries only in-frame clones and drops some. The profile covers 1.5 million to 2.5 million clones, with 85% to 95% appearing a single time and 1.2% taken by the ten largest. Sequencing was done on a sample of naive CD8+ T cells sorted from blood. The receptors derive from a man younger than 35 in good health. Each CDR3 is given with its conserved first and last residue. D genes are given only for firm matches. Some rows mark clone size as missing; the rest say once, few, many or name a class of expanded clone.

j_gene | d_gene | len | abundance | v_gene | CDR3aa | CDR3nt
TRBJ2-7 | TRBD2 | 17 | - | TRBV2 | CASSETGPSGETYEQYF | TGTGCCAGCAGTGAAACCGGTCCTAGCGGGGAAACCTACGAGCAGTACTTC
TRBJ1-2 | - | 16 | - | TRBV4-3 | CASSQDFEGLNYGYTF | TGCGCCAGCAGCCAAGATTTTGAGGGGCTTAACTATGGCTACACCTTC
TRBJ2-3 | - | 13 | - | TRBV7-9 | CASSVGLVDTQYF | TGTGCCAGCAGCGTCGGACTGGTAGATACGCAGTATTTT
TRBJ1-4 | - | 16 | - | TRBV2 | CASVRNGVATNEKLFF | TGTGCCAGCGTTAGGAACGGAGTTGCAACTAATGAAAAACTGTTTTTT
TRBJ2-2 | TRBD1 | 12 | - | TRBV29-1 | CSVDRGSGELFF | TGCAGCGTTGACAGGGGGTCCGGGGAGCTGTTTTTT
TRBJ1-5 | - | 14 | - | TRBV9 | CASSVDEGTQPQHF | TGTGCCAGCAGCGTAGATGAAGGGACTCAGCCCCAGCATTTT
TRBJ1-2 | - | 14 | - | TRBV14 | CASSQEQFYYGYTF | TGTGCCAGCAGCCAAGAACAGTTTTACTATGGCTACACCTTC
TRBJ2-1 | TRBD2 | 16 | - | TRBV15 | CATSSWASGGDNEQFF | TGTGCCACCAGCAGTTGGGCTAGCGGGGGGGACAATGAGCAGTTCTTC
TRBJ2-3 | TRBD2 | 16 | - | TRBV7-8 | CASTRLAGAGTDTQYF | TGTGCCAGCACGCGACTAGCGGGGGCCGGCACAGATACGCAGTATTTT
TRBJ2-7 | TRBD2 | 14 | once | TRBV6-6 | CASSPGLAGYEQYF | TGTGCCAGCAGCCCCGGACTAGCGGGCTACGAGCAGTACTTC
TRBJ2-3 | - | 16 | - | TRBV7-9 | CASSAEEGGGTDTQYF | TGTGCCAGCAGCGCCGAAGAAGGGGGGGGCACAGATACGCAGTATTTT
TRBJ2-7 | TRBD2 | 14 | - | TRBV13 | CASSLGREGGEQYF | TGTGCCAGCAGCTTAGGGCGGGAGGGAGGCGAGCAGTACTTC
TRBJ1-2 | TRBD1 | 14 | once | TRBV7-2 | CASSRTGGGNGYTF | TGTGCCAGCAGCAGGACAGGGGGTGGTAATGGCTACACCTTC
TRBJ1-4 | - | 16 | - | TRBV18 | CASSPIHGGMGEKLFF | TGTGCCAGCTCACCAATCCATGGGGGAATGGGTGAAAAACTGTTTTTT
TRBJ2-1 | TRBD1 | 14 | - | TRBV27 | CASSFMGQGDEQFF | TGTGCCAGCAGTTTTATGGGACAGGGGGATGAGCAGTTCTTC
TRBJ2-1 | - | 15 | - | TRBV21-1 | CASFRGSSNYNEQFF | TGTGCCAGCTTCCGGGGGTCATCGAATTACAATGAGCAGTTCTTC
TRBJ2-5 | TRBD2 | 14 | - | TRBV9 | CASSGSGGRETQYF | TGTGCCAGCAGCGGTAGCGGGGGGCGGGAGACCCAGTACTTC
TRBJ2-2 | TRBD1 | 15 | - | TRBV28 | CASSFYRGNTGELFF | TGTGCCAGCAGTTTTTACAGGGGTAACACCGGGGAGCTGTTTTTT
TRBJ2-7 | TRBD1 | 16 | once | TRBV14 | CASSLLTGAAPYEQYF | TGTGCCAGCAGCCTTCTGACAGGGGCCGCGCCATACGAGCAGTACTTC
TRBJ1-1 | - | 15 | - | TRBV4-1 | CASSHPEGLYTEAFF | TGCGCCAGCAGCCATCCCGAGGGCTTATACACTGAAGCTTTCTTT
TRBJ2-3 | TRBD1 | 19 | - | TRBV28 | CASSLPLGQGAQSTDTQYF | TGTGCCAGCAGTTTACCACTCGGACAGGGGGCGCAAAGCACAGATACGCAGTATTTT
TRBJ2-2 | - | 14 | once | TRBV4-1 | CASSQGEDTGELFF | TGCGCCAGCAGCCAGGGGGAGGATACCGGGGAGCTGTTTTTT
TRBJ2-3 | TRBD1 | 14 | - | TRBV29-1 | CSVAGTGGRDTQYF | TGCAGCGTGGCCGGGACAGGGGGTCGTGATACGCAGTATTTT
TRBJ1-4 | - | 12 | once | TRBV30 | CAWSRSNEKLFF | TGTGCCTGGAGTAGGAGTAATGAAAAACTGTTTTTT
TRBJ1-1 | TRBD1 | 14 | once | TRBV5-4 | CASSRGQANTEAFF | TGTGCCAGCAGCCGAGGACAGGCTAACACTGAAGCTTTCTTT
TRBJ2-2 | TRBD1 | 13 | - | TRBV29-1 | CSVLGQGAGELFF | TGCAGCGTTCTGGGACAGGGAGCCGGGGAGCTGTTTTTT
TRBJ1-5 | - | 17 | - | TRBV6-1 | CASSEFNRRVSNQPQHF | TGTGCCAGCAGTGAATTCAACAGGCGGGTTAGCAATCAGCCCCAGCATTTT
TRBJ1-2 | TRBD1 | 16 | - | TRBV7-8 | CASSLAATGGNYGYTF | TGTGCCAGCAGCTTAGCGGCGACAGGGGGAAACTATGGCTACACCTTC
TRBJ1-2 | TRBD1 | 15 | - | TRBV7-9 | CASSEMAGGGDGYTF | TGTGCCAGCAGCGAGATGGCAGGGGGCGGGGATGGCTACACCTTC
TRBJ2-7 | - | 13 | few | TRBV11-2 | CASSFTGSYEQYF | TGTGCCAGCAGCTTTACGGGCTCCTACGAGCAGTACTTC
TRBJ2-3 | TRBD1 | 17 | - | TRBV19 | CASSSDHRTGSTDTQYF | TGTGCCAGTAGCTCCGACCATAGGACAGGAAGCACAGATACGCAGTATTTT
TRBJ2-2 | TRBD2 | 19 | once | TRBV10-2 | CASVTGVLLAGGHTGELFF | TGCGCCAGCGTCACAGGGGTTTTACTAGCGGGAGGGCACACCGGGGAGCTGTTTTTT
TRBJ2-7 | TRBD2 | 15 | - | TRBV5-1 | CASSSGLTSSYEQYF | TGCGCCAGCAGCTCGGGACTAACAAGCTCCTACGAGCAGTACTTC
TRBJ2-3 | TRBD2 | 15 | - | TRBV27 | CASRELAGTTGTQYF | TGTGCCAGCAGGGAACTAGCGGGGACCACGGGTACGCAGTATTTT
TRBJ2-7 | - | 12 | - | TRBV29-1 | CSVETNSYEQYF | TGCAGCGTCGAGACTAACTCCTACGAGCAGTACTTC
TRBJ2-7 | TRBD2 | 16 | - | TRBV11-3 | CASSPLAGGLPYEQYF | TGTGCCAGCAGCCCCTTAGCGGGGGGACTACCCTACGAGCAGTACTTC
TRBJ1-4 | - | 15 | - | TRBV27 | CASSNLTVPNEKLFF | TGTGCCAGCAGTAACTTGACAGTTCCTAATGAAAAACTGTTTTTT
TRBJ2-5 | - | 13 | - | TRBV7-9 | CASSLPTEETQYF | TGTGCCAGCAGCTTACCAACTGAAGAGACCCAGTACTTC
TRBJ1-2 | TRBD1 | 15 | - | TRBV30 | CAWSAPGQGDYGYTF | TGTGCCTGGAGTGCCCCGGGACAGGGGGACTATGGCTACACCTTC
TRBJ2-7 | - | 15 | - | TRBV6-6 | CASSYWTAQSYEQYF | TGTGCCAGCAGTTATTGGACGGCACAGTCCTACGAGCAGTACTTC
TRBJ2-1 | TRBD1 | 17 | - | TRBV28 | CASSHDRALGSYNEQFF | TGTGCCAGCAGTCACGACAGGGCCCTAGGTTCCTACAATGAGCAGTTCTTC
TRBJ2-7 | - | 12 | - | TRBV7-9 | CASSYLNYEQYF | TGTGCCAGCAGCTACTTGAACTACGAGCAGTACTTC